This is a list of T cell receptor beta chains from one sample in a study of shared clonotypes between healthy human individuals. TCRdb keeps only in-frame clones here, not all; method: immunoSEQ multiplex PCR. The table records about 490,000 clones, over 70% of them present only once. Source material: PBMCs. Source of these receptors: a woman aged 40 to 50 in good health. Some clones in this sample may be carry-over from other donors' samples. Both conserved end residues are part of each CDR3.

TRBV4-2 CASSRPRRDSYNEQFF
TRBV5-4 CASRRDSFNYGYTF
TRBV29-1 CSVVEGGAGELFF
TRBV19 CASSLRLAGVYEQYF
TRBV2 CASSAGGEGDLQETQYF
TRBV18 CASSSEGTEAFF
TRBV29-1 CSVAVASEQFF
TRBV7-9 CASSLPFNRAEKLFF
TRBV4-1 CASSQETGQGFEKLFF
TRBV2 CASSEGTAKLNYGYTF
TRBV7-3 CASSKGLAGYNEQFF
TRBV7-8 CASSKGQGNTEAFF
TRBV11-2 CASSPWDRGETQYF
TRBV2 CASCLVDTQYF
TRBV10-3 CAINPAPGTGLDTGELFF
TRBV19 CASSSPGLNTEAFF
TRBV9 CASSVGGGTNEQFF
TRBV7-2 CASSLAVGARFEAFF
TRBV7-3 CASSFSPGVEQYF
TRBV27 CASTWDSSYEQYF
TRBV5-1 CASKIEPGVGYNEQFF
TRBV7-9 CASSPRDRAGEKLFF
TRBV4-2 CASSQEAGVGRDETQYF
TRBV19 CASRRGKDFWYQETQYF
TRBV30 CAWSATSGGSSYEQYF
TRBV11-3 CASSRTSGPTAETQYF
TRBV5-6 CASSSQLAGGTTDTQYF
TRBV7-3 CASSLTPTTSGVPDNEQFF
TRBV6-1 CASSEGLAYSYEQYF
TRBV5-4 CASSWAGVSEAFF
TRBV7-9 CASRDRSSYEQYF
TRBV7-8 CASSLDGVGLAVYEQYF
TRBV19 CASSPGFSWGVREPQHF
TRBV27 CASSLNPGQVEKLFF
TRBV6-5 CASSPGSGANVLTF
TRBV7-2 CASSPRATNEKLFF
TRBV6-5 CASRKTDEAFF
TRBV7-9 CASSLRETGDYTF
TRBV5-4 CASSSFGGENEKLFF
TRBV14 CASSQGLRLAGALSGANVLTF
TRBV5-1 CASSLGVGRATNEKLFF
TRBV5-1 CASSQATSGRTGELFF
TRBV4-1 CASSQGQSSGNTIYF
TRBV30 CAWSVNRDTEAFF
TRBV9 CASSVAGAGAYEQYF
TRBV2 CASSPISTNTEAFF
TRBV7-3 CASSLQPNTEAFF
TRBV29-1 CSVEYSDGTEAFF
TRBV28 CASTSRRGEKLFF
TRBV4-3 CASSQDRARHSGYTF
TRBV10-1 CASSDSPGRNQPQHF
TRBV10-3 CAISEGTANTGELFF
TRBV28 CASRLAGDRGTQYF
TRBV15 CATSGYPGDRDTGELFF
TRBV7-2 CASSFNYGLEETQYF